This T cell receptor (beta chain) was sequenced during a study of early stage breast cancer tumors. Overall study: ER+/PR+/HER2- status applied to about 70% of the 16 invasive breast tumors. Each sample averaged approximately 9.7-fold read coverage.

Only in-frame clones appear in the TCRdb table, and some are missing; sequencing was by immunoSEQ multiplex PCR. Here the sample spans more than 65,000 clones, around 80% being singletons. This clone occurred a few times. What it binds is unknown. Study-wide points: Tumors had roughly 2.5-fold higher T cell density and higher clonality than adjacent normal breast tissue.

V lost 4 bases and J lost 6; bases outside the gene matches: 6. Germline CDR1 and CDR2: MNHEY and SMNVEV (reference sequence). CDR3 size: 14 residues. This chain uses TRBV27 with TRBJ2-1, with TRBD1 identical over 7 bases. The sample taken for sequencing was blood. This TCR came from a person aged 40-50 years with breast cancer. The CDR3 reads CASSSMTGSNEQFF. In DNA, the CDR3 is TGTGCCAGCAGTTCGATGACAGGGAGCAATGAGCAGTTCTTC.